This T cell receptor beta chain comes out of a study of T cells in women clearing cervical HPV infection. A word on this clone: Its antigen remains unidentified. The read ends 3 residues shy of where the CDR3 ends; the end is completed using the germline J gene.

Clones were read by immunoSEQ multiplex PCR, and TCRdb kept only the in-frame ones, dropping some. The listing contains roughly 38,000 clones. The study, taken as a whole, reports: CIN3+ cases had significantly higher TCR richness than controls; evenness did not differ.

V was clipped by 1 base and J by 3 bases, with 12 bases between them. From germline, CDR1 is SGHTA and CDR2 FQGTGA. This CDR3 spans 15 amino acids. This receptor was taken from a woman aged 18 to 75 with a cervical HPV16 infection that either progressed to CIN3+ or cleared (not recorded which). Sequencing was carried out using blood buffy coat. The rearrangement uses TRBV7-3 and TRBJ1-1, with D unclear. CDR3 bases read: TGTGCCAGCAGCTTAATTTCCAGGCTCGACACTGAA. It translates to CASSLISRLDTE. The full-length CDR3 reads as CASSLISRLDTEAFF.